A single sample is the source of the 10 T cell receptor beta chains below, sequenced in a study of cytomegalovirus exposure and HLA in healthy donors. TCRdb's copy holds only in-frame clones and misses some; the assay was immunoSEQ multiplex PCR. The sample consists of approximately 280,000 clones, around 89% of them appearing once. Sequenced input: PBMCs. Every receptor here comes from a young woman in good health and CMV-seronegative.

The genes are TRBV6-5 and TRBJ2-1; 8 bases align to TRBD2. The V and J ends lost 6 bases and 10 bases, in that order; junction bases with no gene match: 11. Germline lookup yields CDR1 MNHEY and CDR2 SVGAGI. The CDR3 runs 14 residues. The CDR3, as DNA: TGTGCCAGCAGCCCCTCCTATCCTAGCGGGGAGCAGTTCTTC. Its translation: CASSPSYPSGEQFF.

This chain joins TRBV10-1 and TRBJ1-2; no reliable D call. Trimming removed 8 bases from V and 4 bases from J, with 11 bases in between. This CDR3 has 12 residues. Germline V gene lookup returns CDR1 WNHNN and CDR2 SYGVQD (reference sequence). In DNA, the CDR3 is TGCGCCAGCCAGCGGGGAAGCTATGGCTACACCTTC. Protein product: CASQRGSYGYTF.

V gene TRBV7-2 combines with J gene TRBJ2-3; 8 nucleotides agree with TRBD2. The V gene's germline CDR1 is SGHTA and CDR2 FQGNSA. J was trimmed by 5 bases and V by 6 bases; bases with no gene match: 13. CDR3 size: 16 residues. CDR3 in amino acids: CASRPPQREYLDTQYF. CDR3 DNA sequence: TGTGCCAGCAGGCCCCCTCAGCGGGAGTATCTAGATACGCAGTATTTT.

The chain is built from TRBV15 and TRBJ2-1, with 11 bases that match TRBD2. The germline CDR1 and CDR2 sequences are LNHNV and YYDKDF (reference sequence). The ends lost 0 bases at V and 8 bases at J; junction bases unmatched: 6. CDR3 length: 16 amino acids. The DNA of the CDR3 is TGTGCCACCAGCAGAGATCCCCTAGCGGGAGGCGATGAGCAGTTCTTC. Translating gives CATSRDPLAGGDEQFF.

With regard to this clone: The same CDR3 also results from other DNA sequences found in this sample. The V call is TRBV5-1, the J call TRBJ2-7; 7 nucleotides agree with TRBD2. The CDR3 has 14 amino acids. Losses at the gene ends were 0 bases for V and 0 bases for J; bases not matched to a gene: 0. Germline V CDR1 and CDR2: SGHRS, YFSETQ. CDR3 region: CASSLGGGSYEQYF. The CDR3 DNA reads TGCGCCAGCAGCTTGGGGGGGGGCTCCTACGAGCAGTACTTC.

V gene TRBV6-6 combines with J gene TRBJ2-7; D possibly corresponds to TRBD1 (6 bases). V lost 1 base and J 4 bases, leaving 11 bases between the germline ends. This CDR3 has 14 residues. Germline lookup yields CDR1 MNHNY and CDR2 SVGAGI (reference sequence). The CDR3 sequence: CASSYLQGLYEQYF. CDR3 DNA: TGTGCCAGCAGTTACTTACAGGGTTTGTACGAGCAGTACTTC.

At least ten counts were recorded for this clone. The V call is TRBV5-6, the J call TRBJ2-7, with D perhaps TRBD1 (5 bases). CDR3 size: 16 residues. Germline-derived CDR1 and CDR2 are SGHDT and YYEEEE. V lost 3 bases and J 5 bases, leaving 21 bases between the germline ends. CDR3 sequence (DNA): TGTGCCAGCAGCTCCTGGGCCAAAGGGGCGTATAACGAGCAGTACTTC. Amino acids: CASSSWAKGAYNEQYF.

This sequence joins TRBV28 and TRBJ2-7; TRBD2 matches at 7 bases. V was clipped by 7 bases and J by 0 bases; unmatched bases: 6. The CDR3 consists of 14 residues. Germline V gene lookup returns CDR1 MDHEN and CDR2 SYDVKM. The CDR3 nucleotides are TGTGCCAGCAAACTGGGGGGGTTCTCCTACGAGCAGTACTTC. Amino acids: CASKLGGFSYEQYF.

The V and J genes are TRBV6-5 and TRBJ2-2; 8 bases fit TRBD2. J lost 5 bases, V lost 6 bases, and 11 bases had no gene match. Germline loops: CDR1 MNHEY, CDR2 SVGAGI. The CDR3 length is 16 residues. The CDR3 DNA reads TGTGCCAGCAGCTACCAAGCGGGAGATGGTACCGGGGAGCTGTTTTTT. As protein: CASSYQAGDGTGELFF.

V usage is TRBV6-5 and J usage is TRBJ2-2; TRBD1 is a possible D gene (6 bases). The CDR3 covers 15 residues. V was trimmed by 5 bases and J by 7 bases, leaving 17 bases between them. The germline V gene encodes CDR1 MNHEY and CDR2 SVGAGI. CDR3 sequence (DNA): TGTGCCAGCAGTCCCCCGGGGACCAGGGGCGGGGAGCTGTTTTTT. The encoded protein is CASSPPGTRGGELFF.